The source of this T cell receptor (beta chain) is a study of OX40 agonist ivuxolimab in advanced cancers. At the level of the study: Allowance was made for prior anti-PD-1, anti-PD-L1 or anti-CTLA-4 therapy, and 40% to 45% had some. Partial response was recorded in three patients: one hepatocellular carcinoma and two cutaneous melanoma cases.

Findings and limits, study-wide: Some nonresponders additionally presented with little normalized T-cell clonal expansion.

This CDR3 is 13 amino acids long. The germline V gene has CDR1 MNHNY and CDR2 SVGAGI (reference sequence). V gave up 10 bases and J gave up 0 bases, with 9 bases separating them. At cycle 4 day 1, cycle 7 day 1, and baseline, blood was sampled. The table came from immunoSEQ multiplex PCR; TCRdb's copy has only in-frame clones and leaves some out. The sample lists more than 65,000 clones; 80% to 90% were seen once. This clone was observed a few times. Its antigen is not known. The chain links TRBV6-6 to TRBJ1-4, with D uncertain. This TCR was recovered from an adult with an advanced solid tumor such as melanoma, head and neck, liver or kidney cancer. The sequencing here drew on CD4+ or CD8+ T cells sorted from blood, taken in a trial of the OX40 agonist ivuxolimab. CDR3 nucleotides: TGTGCCATCCGATACACAACTAATGAAAAACTGTTTTTT. Translation gives CAIRYTTNEKLFF.